This T cell receptor (beta chain) was profiled in a study of T cell changes during pregnancy in multiple sclerosis. Assay: immunoSEQ multiplex PCR; the TCRdb copy retains only in-frame clones and omits some. The sample holds around 40,000 clones; around 92% are singletons and the top ten take about 8.3%. This CDR3 spans 14 amino acids. This sequence originates from a female donor with multiple sclerosis, enrolled in a pregnancy study. The chain employs TRBV21-1 and TRBJ2-3; the table assigns TRBD2, which was not confirmed against the DNA. TRBV21-1 is an annotated pseudogene. The material was CD8+ T cells from peripheral blood mononuclear cells, obtained in the third trimester of pregnancy. CDR3 sequence: CASSKRGSGVEQYF. CDR3 DNA: TGTGCCAGCAGCAAGCGGGGGAGTGGGGTGGAACAGTATTTT.